These T cell receptor beta chains were read from a single sample in a study of blood T cell repertoires in COVID-19. Generated by immunoSEQ multiplex PCR, the TCRdb table keeps only in-frame clones and is missing some. The data hold about 210,000 clones, with around 82% observed a single time. The sample consisted of peripheral blood. The source is a woman in her 70s with acute or convalescent COVID-19. CDR3s include the opening cysteine and the closing phenylalanine or tryptophan. D genes are given only for firm matches. The size entry is marked missing in some rows and otherwise reads once, few, many or a size class.

d_call,cdr3_length,clone_size,j_call,v_call,cdr3_aa,cdr3_nt
TRBD1,14,-,TRBJ2-1,TRBV11-2,CASSLTPQGDEQFF,TGTGCCAGCAGCTTAACACCCCAGGGGGATGAGCAGTTCTTC
TRBD1,20,once,TRBJ1-3,TRBV18,CASSPIVWITGDLSGNTIYF,TGTGCCAGCTCACCGATCGTGTGGATTACAGGGGATCTCTCTGGAAACACCATATATTTT
TRBD1,16,once,TRBJ2-4,TRBV5-1,CASSGSTGAAKNIQYF,TGCGCCAGCAGTGGTTCAACAGGGGCGGCCAAAAACATTCAGTACTTC
-,13,-,TRBJ2-5,TRBV6-2/TRBV6-3,CASSYGGLETQYF,TGTGCCAGCAGTTACGGAGGGTTGGAGACCCAGTACTTC
-,14,-,TRBJ2-4,TRBV9,CASSPGQGKNIQYF,TGTGCCAGCAGCCCGGGGCAGGGGAAAAACATTCAGTACTTC
-,13,once,TRBJ2-1,TRBV2,CASNSAGPNEQFF,TGTGCCAGCAACTCGGCGGGACCTAATGAGCAGTTCTTC
-,19,-,TRBJ2-3,TRBV27,CASRNTGTLSSRASDTQYF,TGTGCCAGCCGTAATACCGGGACACTCTCCTCTAGGGCCAGCGATACGCAGTATTTT
-,15,-,TRBJ1-5,TRBV1,CTSSSGLYSNQPQHF,TGCACCAGCAGCTCAGGGCTCTATAGCAATCAGCCCCAGCATTTT
-,16,-,TRBJ2-2,TRBV7-3,CALQIFWTPNTGELFF,TGTGCCCTACAAATTTTTTGGACACCGAACACCGGGGAGCTGTTTTTT
TRBD2,17,-,TRBJ2-3,TRBV20-1,CSASGVSGGAGSDTQYF,TGCAGTGCTAGTGGGGTTAGCGGGGGGGCTGGATCAGATACGCAGTATTTT
TRBD1,15,once,TRBJ1-5,TRBV7-2,CASSKGQEGNQPQHF,TGTGCCAGCAGTAAAGGACAGGAAGGCAATCAGCCCCAGCATTTT
TRBD1,15,-,TRBJ2-2,TRBV6-5,CASSWGQGNTGELFF,TGTGCCAGCAGTTGGGGACAGGGCAACACCGGGGAGCTGTTTTTT
-,14,few,TRBJ1-1,TRBV9,CASSVWLGGSEVFF,TGTGCCAGCAGCGTTTGGTTAGGCGGGTCGGAGGTTTTCTTT
-,17,-,TRBJ2-4,TRBV4-1,CASSQGETSQGKNIQYF,TGCGCCAGCAGCCAAGGGGAGACTAGTCAAGGGAAAAACATTCAGTACTTC
-,14,-,TRBJ2-5,TRBV19,CASSNLVGEETQYF,TGTGCCAGTAGTAACCTAGTAGGGGAAGAGACCCAGTACTTC
TRBD1,16,-,TRBJ2-5,TRBV7-2,CASSKGQGSIQETQYF,TGTGCCAGCAGTAAGGGACAGGGGTCTATCCAAGAGACCCAGTACTTC
-,13,-,TRBJ2-5,TRBV7-9,CASSFHGQETQYF,TGTGCCAGCAGCTTCCACGGCCAAGAGACCCAGTACTTC
-,12,-,TRBJ2-7,TRBV18,CASSPAQYEQYF,TGTGCCAGCTCACCCGCCCAGTACGAGCAGTACTTC
TRBD1,15,once,TRBJ2-5,TRBV24-1,CATSDDRGLQETQYF,TGTGCCACCAGTGATGACAGGGGGCTCCAAGAGACCCAGTACTTC
TRBD2,12,-,TRBJ2-1,TRBV7-8,CASSQSGDEQFF,TGTGCCAGCAGCCAGAGCGGGGATGAGCAGTTCTTC
TRBD1,15,-,TRBJ2-5,TRBV7-2,CASSQRTGGGETQYF,TGTGCCAGCAGCCAGCGGACAGGGGGGGGAGAGACCCAGTACTTC
TRBD1,16,-,TRBJ2-7,TRBV10-3,CAISDPGTGGSYEQYF,TGTGCCATCAGTGACCCCGGGACAGGGGGATCCTACGAGCAGTACTTC
-,12,-,TRBJ2-7,TRBV7-3,CASSLVGYEQYF,TGTGCCAGCAGCTTAGTCGGCTACGAGCAGTACTTC
TRBD1,15,-,TRBJ2-3,TRBV27,CASSTRDRAVDTQYF,TGTGCCAGCAGTACTAGGGACAGGGCGGTGGATACGCAGTATTTT
TRBD1,14,-,TRBJ2-5,TRBV6-5,CASSYSQGARTQYF,TGTGCCAGCAGTTATTCTCAGGGGGCGAGGACCCAGTACTTC
-,15,few,TRBJ2-7,TRBV11-3,CASSLGGGSSYEQYF,TGTGCCAGCAGCTTAGGCGGGGGCAGCTCCTACGAGCAGTACTTC
TRBD2,17,-,TRBJ2-5,TRBV5-1,CASSLVAPTSGEETQYF,TGCGCCAGCAGCTTGGTTGCCCCGACTAGCGGGGAAGAGACCCAGTACTTC
TRBD1,15,-,TRBJ1-5,TRBV6-1,CASSDGTGPNQPQHF,TGTGCCAGCAGTGACGGGACAGGGCCTAATCAGCCCCAGCATTTT
-,13,once,TRBJ1-1,TRBV30,CAWSATGGAEAFF,TGTGCCTGGAGTGCGACTGGGGGCGCCGAAGCTTTCTTT
-,15,-,TRBJ1-5,TRBV18,CASSPPGRGNQPQHF,TGTGCCAGCTCACCCCCGGGAAGGGGCAATCAGCCCCAGCATTTT
-,12,-,TRBJ2-5,TRBV7-8,CASSLVRETQYF,TGTGCCAGCAGCTTAGTTCGAGAGACCCAGTACTTC
-,14,-,TRBJ1-5,TRBV19,CASSLTGGGSIQHF,TGTGCCAGTAGTCTTACAGGCGGAGGGTCCATCCAGCATTTT
TRBD2,15,-,TRBJ2-3,TRBV7-2,CASSATSGDGDTQYF,TGTGCCAGCAGCGCAACTAGCGGGGACGGAGATACGCAGTATTTT
-,13,-,TRBJ2-1,TRBV5-1,CASKQGSYNEQFF,TGCGCCAGCAAACAAGGGAGTTACAATGAGCAGTTCTTC
-,14,few,TRBJ2-2,TRBV7-2,CASAPRALTGELFF,TGTGCCAGCGCCCCGCGGGCCCTGACCGGGGAGCTGTTTTTT
-,13,-,TRBJ2-5,TRBV5-1,CASSFSFQETQYF,TGCGCCAGCAGCTTTAGTTTCCAAGAGACCCAGTACTTC
TRBD1,14,-,TRBJ2-2,TRBV5-1,CASTIEGTAGELFF,TGCGCCAGCACCATTGAGGGGACAGCCGGGGAGCTGTTTTTT
TRBD1,14,-,TRBJ1-1,TRBV7-2,CASSPGQGWPEAFF,TGTGCCAGCAGCCCGGGACAGGGTTGGCCTGAAGCTTTCTTT
TRBD1,13,-,TRBJ1-5,TRBV30,CASSGTANQPQHF,TGTGCCTCCTCCGGGACAGCTAATCAGCCCCAGCATTTT
TRBD2,14,-,TRBJ2-3,TRBV29-1,CSVFGLAGADTQYF,TGCAGCGTTTTCGGACTAGCGGGAGCAGATACGCAGTATTTT
TRBD2,18,-,TRBJ2-5,TRBV7-2,CASSLQAGVGAGLDPQYF,TGTGCCAGCAGCTTACAAGCGGGGGTGGGAGCGGGCCTCGACCCCCAGTACTTC
TRBD1,16,-,TRBJ2-1,TRBV10-3,CAISEYVGQKTNEQFF,TGTGCCATCAGTGAATATGTGGGACAGAAGACCAATGAGCAGTTCTTC
TRBD2,16,-,TRBJ2-3,TRBV6-2/TRBV6-3,CASSQKRGGRVDTQYF,TGTGCCAGCAGCCAAAAGCGGGGGGGCCGCGTGGATACGCAGTATTTT
-,16,-,TRBJ2-1,TRBV18,CASSPPDPGSYNEQFF,TGTGCCAGCTCACCACCGGATCCGGGTTCTTACAATGAGCAGTTCTTC
-,15,-,TRBJ2-5,TRBV23-1,CASSQSGRSPAAQYF,TGCGCCAGCAGTCAATCGGGGAGGAGCCCAGCCGCCCAGTACTTC
-,13,-,TRBJ2-3,TRBV3-1/TRBV3-2,CASSQVIRDTQYF,TGTGCCAGCAGCCAAGTCATTAGAGATACGCAGTATTTT
-,13,-,TRBJ2-7,TRBV19,CASSIERSYEQYF,TGTGCCAGTAGTATAGAACGGTCCTACGAGCAGTACTTC
-,15,few,TRBJ1-3,TRBV9,CASSVEGRAGNTIYF,TGTGCCAGCAGCGTGGAGGGCAGGGCTGGAAACACCATATATTTT
TRBD2,15,-,TRBJ2-1,TRBV18,CASSPPLAGGNEQFF,TGTGCCAGCTCACCACCGTTAGCGGGGGGAAATGAGCAGTTCTTC
TRBD2,14,-,TRBJ2-5,TRBV3-1/TRBV3-2,CASSPRTSGETQYF,TGTGCCAGCAGCCCCCGGACTAGCGGGGAGACCCAGTACTTC
-,15,-,TRBJ2-7,TRBV13,CASSHQGFGSYEQYF,TGTGCCAGCAGCCACCAGGGTTTCGGGTCCTACGAGCAGTACTTC
-,14,-,TRBJ1-2,TRBV18,CASSPSPANYGYTF,TGTGCCAGCTCCCCCTCTCCAGCTAACTATGGCTACACCTTC
-,13,-,TRBJ2-5,TRBV19,CASSLGLQETQYF,TGTGCCAGTAGCCTGGGACTCCAAGAGACCCAGTACTTC